This entry features one T cell receptor (beta chain) sequence. There is no known antigen for this receptor. Base qualities are not at hand, and no much larger clone is one base apart. The immunoSEQ Assay, a bias-controlled multiplex PCR, was used to amplify TCRbeta CDR3 regions from genomic DNA. Turning to the authors' computational methods: The number of nucleated cells in each sample was estimated from the amplification of reference gene primers within the assay. To quantify the absolute abundance of each unique TCRbeta CDR3 rearrangement, sequence reads were collapsed and filtered. For each sample, productive Simpson clonality was calculated by taking the square root of Simpson's diversity index across productive rearrangements. TCRdb limited this immuneACCESS table to in-frame rearrangements with V and J called. A share of clones is missing; checked studies link under half to unresolved V genes, and the rest is unexplained. Clone size and V and J calls were adopted from that table, with D and trimming inferred from the DNA. The sample table holds a few hundred thousand clones, of which roughly nine tenths were seen once. Roughly a tenth of the sample is in the top ten clones.

In Seattle, one collaborating source enrolled patients while the infection was active and tracked those patients longitudinally over the course of disease. The collaborating institutions used their own protocols to collect whole blood in K2EDTA tubes. For TCRbeta analysis, collaborator samples were shipped as frozen whole blood, as isolated PBMCs, or as DNA extracted from either sample type. The data belong to a study of blood T cell repertoires in COVID-19 (dated by TCRdb to the early 2020s). The study in broad terms: Samples from collaborators originated in the United States, Italy and Spain and spanned both the acute and convalescent phases of COVID-19. Samples came from the ongoing ImmuneRACE study (first 160 participants) plus 1,254 subjects from 6 global collaborators. Deeply sampled blood TCRbeta repertoires from subjects exposed to, actively infected with, or recovered from COVID-19 were included in the dataset. The repertoires were made available in a free public database intended to serve as a resource for research on the immune response to SARS-CoV-2. The material from the prospective study consisted of cDNA or gDNA derived from T cells, B-cell-depleted T cells, or PBMCs. Nearly every sample came with metadata listing a de-identified subject ID, COVID-19 status, age in years and sex. Where HLA class I and class II types were available, the types were taken from metadata supplied by the sample provider, not from assay-based typing. The paper's findings and limits, for the study overall: Clinical and demographic metadata were provided uncurated, with the amount varying by source and participant.

For CDR1 and CDR2, the germline V gene lists SGHAT and FQNNGV. V is reduced by 1 base and J by 7 bases, leaving a spacing of 16 bases between them. The CDR3 starts with the cysteine, ends with the phenylalanine, and has 16 residues. Only the CDR3 region is kept as DNA, spanning 48 bases read in frame from base 1. The TCR originated in a woman between 50 and 59 years old with COVID-19, enrolled during active disease. The chain couples TRBV11-2 to TRBJ1-4; the D gene is possibly TRBD1, with 6 bases matching. Sequencing input: peripheral blood. The DNA sequence is TGTGCCAGCAGCTTAGGACAACAGGGAATGGGTGAAAAACTGTTTTTT. Its translation reads: CASSLGQQGMGEKLFF.